This TCR beta chain was sequenced in a study of blood T cells in healthy people across ages. A few counts support this clonotype. This CDR3 spans 13 amino acids. The V gene's germline CDR1 is SGHNT and CDR2 YENEEA. V was pared by 5 bases and J by 8 bases, with 6 bases of the junction left unmatched. Together with a sample-barcoded 5' primer, a J-beta primer mix was included in a second PCR lasting roughly 6 to 12 cycles. One entry per CDR3 protein results from TCRdb running MiXCR on the 5' RACE reads. Of 1.5 million or so distinct CDR3 sequences in the sample, 42% are singletons; the top ten hold less than 8%.

The genes are TRBV11-3 and TRBJ2-1, with 7 bases aligning to TRBD2. Source material: blood. This clonotype was obtained from a woman aged 18 to 35 in good health. The CDR3 protein is CASSMGGSYEQFF. The CDR3 DNA reads as TGTGCCAGCAGCATGGGAGGGAGCTATGAGCAGTTCTTC. The complete variable domain, with remaining parts taken from reference TRBV11-3 and TRBJ2-1, reads EAGVVQSPRYKIIEKKQPVAFWCNPISGHNTLYWYLQNLGQGPELLIRYENEEAVDDSQLPKDRFSAERLKGVDSTLKIQPAELGDSAVYLCASSMGGSYEQFFGPGTRLTVL.